This TCR beta chain emerged from a study of blood T cell repertoires in COVID-19. Turning to the study itself: Donors in the United States, Italy and Spain gave samples during acute or convalescent COVID-19. PBMCs, B-cell-depleted T cells, or T cells provided the cDNA or gDNA that made up the material.

Per the original data handling: Amplification of reference gene primers was used by the study to estimate nucleated cell counts. Data came from immunoSEQ multiplex PCR; TCRdb stores just in-frame clones and leaves some out. That table supplies the V and J calls and clone size; D and trimming were determined from the DNA. Of tens of thousands of clones listed, about 81% are singletons. In this sample, this clone turned up once. This CDR3 is built from 17 residues. V was clipped by 3 bases and J by 0 bases; unmatched bases: 9. Germline CDR1 SQVTM, CDR2 ANQGSEA. This sequence originates from a human donor in a cohort sampled during active COVID-19. The chain employs TRBV29-1 and TRBJ2-1; the match to TRBD2 covers 9 bases. Source material: peripheral blood. The CDR3 region has the DNA TGCAGCGTTGAGCGACTAGCGGATGTTAACTCCTACAATGAGCAGTTCTTC. Translating gives CSVERLADVNSYNEQFF.